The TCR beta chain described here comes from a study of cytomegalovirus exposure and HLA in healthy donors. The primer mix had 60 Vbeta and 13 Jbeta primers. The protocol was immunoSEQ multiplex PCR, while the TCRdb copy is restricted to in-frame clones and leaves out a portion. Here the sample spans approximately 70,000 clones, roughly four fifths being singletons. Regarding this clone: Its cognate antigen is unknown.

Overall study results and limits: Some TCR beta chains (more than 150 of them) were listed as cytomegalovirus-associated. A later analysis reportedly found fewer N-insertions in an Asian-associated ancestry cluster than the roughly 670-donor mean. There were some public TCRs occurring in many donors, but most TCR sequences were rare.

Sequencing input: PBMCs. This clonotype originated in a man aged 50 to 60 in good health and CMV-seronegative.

CDR3 in DNA: TGTGCCAGCAGCACCAGGGGGGTTAGCTATGGCTACACCTTC. Amino acids: CASSTRGVSYGYTF. This chain connects TRBV27 to TRBJ1-2; 7 bases fit TRBD1. Losses at the gene ends were 6 bases for V and 4 bases for J; bases not matched to a gene: 8. Germline CDR1 reads MNHEY; CDR2 reads SMNVEV (reference sequence). The CDR3 is 14 residues long.